The present T cell receptor beta chain was sequenced within a study of early T cells in non-severe SARS-CoV-2 infection. Study as a whole: Unsorted whole-blood RNA was sequenced in bulk, leaving chains unpaired.

As part of library construction, unique molecular identifiers were attached to individual cDNA molecules. TCRdb reanalysed the 5' RACE reads using MiXCR and keeps one entry per CDR3 protein. The table lists around 99,000 distinct CDR3 sequences, 16% of them singletons. There are 12 residues in the CDR3. Germline CDR1 DFQATT, CDR2 SNEGSKA (reference sequence). Trimming removed 3 bases at V and 5 bases at J, with 10 bases between. General study points: Matching with VDJdb favored anti-spike CD8 responses (missing private and CD4 specificities).

Remarks on this clonotype: Its antigen is as yet unknown.

The clonotype originates from an adult who was a healthcare worker with PCR-confirmed SARS-CoV-2 infection or an uninfected control (not recorded which). The sample here was whole blood, taken at baseline. V and J are TRBV20-1 and TRBJ2-5; D unresolved. Written as DNA, the CDR3 is TGCAGTGCTAGTCAAAGGGCGGAGACCCAGTACTTC. This encodes CSASQRAETQYF.